The 25 T cell receptor beta chains presented below share a single source sample, sequenced in a study of immune cell composition in non-small cell lung cancer. Method: immunoSEQ multiplex PCR; TCRdb's copy keeps in-frame clones and lacks some. The sample has around 3,000 clones; roughly four fifths are singletons. The sample also formed part of further work on CD4 T cells in lung cancer.

Sequenced sample: lung tumor tissue. The receptors originated from a human donor with non-small cell lung cancer.

The rearrangement links TRBV14 to TRBJ2-2; no clear D gene. The germline CDR1 and CDR2 sequences are SGHDN and FVKESK. Deletions cut 4 bases from V and 8 bases from J, with 11 bases between. The CDR3 consists of 13 residues. DNA of the CDR3: TGTGCCAGCAGCCTAAACAGTGCGGGGGAGCTGTTTTTT. As protein: CASSLNSAGELFF.

J is TRBJ1-1 and V is TRBV6-5; D possibly corresponds to TRBD1 (5 bases). This CDR3 spans 13 amino acids. The germline V and J ends were trimmed by 4 bases and 1 base, with 7 bases remaining between them. Per the germline V gene, CDR1 is MNHEY and CDR2 is SVGAGI. The CDR3: CASSWQGNTEAFF. CDR3 nucleotide sequence: TGTGCCAGCAGTTGGCAGGGGAACACTGAAGCTTTCTTT.

The rearrangement joins TRBV28 to TRBJ1-2; D unresolved. CDR1 is MDHEN, CDR2 SYDVKM, per germline. The CDR3 consists of 12 residues. Deletions cut 6 bases from V and 4 bases from J, with 9 bases between. Written as DNA, the CDR3 is TGTGCCAGCAGCGAAACTTTCTATGGCTACACCTTC. It translates to CASSETFYGYTF.

The V gene is TRBV29-1, the J gene TRBJ2-3; a possible D gene is TRBD2 (6 bases). The CDR3 extends over 16 amino acids. Germline V gene lookup returns CDR1 SQVTM and CDR2 ANQGSEA. The V gene lost 1 base and the J gene lost 4 bases, with 18 bases spanning the gap. The CDR3 DNA reads TGCAGCGTTGAAGCCGGGGGTGGGAGCACGGCAGATACGCAGTATTTT. It yields the protein CSVEAGGGSTADTQYF.

The CDR3 coding sequence is TGTGCCAGCAGTGAGTCGGGAGTGGGGTACGGCGAGCAGTTCTTC. Its translation is CASSESGVGYGEQFF. This sequence joins TRBV2 and TRBJ2-1, with a weak D call TRBD2 (6 bases). Germline V lookup: CDR1 SNHLY, CDR2 FYNNEI. The CDR3 has 15 residues. V lost 3 bases to trimming and J lost 10 bases, with 19 bases between them.

The V call is TRBV6-1, the J call TRBJ2-7; 8 bases map to TRBD2. Per the germline V gene, CDR1 is MNHNS and CDR2 is SASEGT. CDR3 length equals 15 residues. Trimming took 4 bases from V and 4 from J; bases not matched to a gene: 9. This chain's CDR3 is CASSARGGSNYEQYF. The CDR3 coding sequence is TGTGCCAGCAGTGCCCGGGGGGGAAGTAATTACGAGCAGTACTTC.

J is TRBJ1-5 and V is TRBV2; 8 positions match TRBD1. This CDR3 is 13 amino acids long. The ends lost 2 bases at V and 7 bases at J; junction bases unmatched: 1. Germline CDR1 is SNHLY and CDR2 is FYNNEI. The CDR3 is CASSETGGQPQHF. The CDR3 nucleotides read TGTGCCAGCAGTGAAACAGGGGGGCAGCCCCAGCATTTT.

In DNA, the CDR3 is TGTGCCAGCAGCTTAACTAGCGGGAGTTTTGATGAGCAGTTCTTC. Amino acid sequence: CASSLTSGSFDEQFF. The rearrangement uses TRBV7-8 and TRBJ2-1; 11 positions agree with TRBD2. Germline CDR1 and CDR2: SGHVS and FQNEAQ. The CDR3 covers 15 residues. Trimming cost V 2 bases and J 8 bases; bases outside gene matches: 5.

This chain connects TRBV25-1 to TRBJ2-3; a weak D match, TRBD2 (6 bases). This CDR3 is built from 14 residues. V was clipped by 7 bases and J by 2 bases, with 13 bases between them. The V gene's germline CDR1 is MGHDK and CDR2 SYGVNS. Written as DNA, the CDR3 is TGTGCCAGCAAACGGGACTCAAACACAGATACGCAGTATTTT. This encodes CASKRDSNTDTQYF.

The rearrangement links TRBV5-1 to TRBJ1-4; 7 positions match TRBD1. The CDR3 length is 14 residues. The germline gives CDR1 SGHRS, CDR2 YFSETQ. V lost 3 bases to trimming and J lost 3 bases; unmatched junction nucleotides: 2. DNA for the CDR3: TGCGCCAGCAGCTCCGGGACAGCTAATGAAAAACTGTTTTTT. It specifies CASSSGTANEKLFF.

The chain employs TRBV5-1 and TRBJ1-4; D possibly corresponds to TRBD1 (6 bases). CDR1 is SGHRS, CDR2 YFSETQ, per germline. This CDR3 region has 15 residues. V was shortened by 3 bases and J by 6 bases, with 15 bases between the two germline ends. The CDR3 coding sequence is TGCGCCAGCAGCTCGGGCGGGGGCCTCGATGAAAAACTGTTTTTT. Its translation: CASSSGGGLDEKLFF.

The V gene is TRBV6-5, the J gene TRBJ2-7; TRBD1 matches 7 bases. Trimming at V came to 2 bases and at J to 0 bases, leaving 1 base not matched to a gene. This CDR3 spans 14 amino acids. CDR1 is MNHEY and CDR2 is SVGAGI in the germline V gene. In nucleotides, the CDR3 is TGTGCCAGCAGTTACCGGGACAGCTCCTACGAGCAGTACTTC. This translates into CASSYRDSSYEQYF.

The J gene is TRBJ2-4, the V gene TRBV19, with 12 bases that match TRBD2. J lost 8 bases, V lost 5 bases, and 13 bases had no gene match. Germline V CDR1 and CDR2: LNHDA, SQIVND (reference sequence). This CDR3 region has 17 residues. This chain's CDR3 is CASSLRLAGAWFDIQYF. The DNA of the CDR3 is TGTGCCAGTAGTTTACGACTAGCGGGGGCCTGGTTCGACATTCAGTACTTC.

The genes are TRBV6-5 and TRBJ2-2, with D possibly matching TRBD2 (6 bases). Germline V CDR1 and CDR2: MNHEY, SVGAGI. Trimming took 2 bases from V and 0 from J, leaving 10 bases between them. The CDR3 spans 16 residues. Here the CDR3 DNA reads TGTGCCAGCAGTTACACGCTAGCGACGAACACCGGGGAGCTGTTTTTT. This codes for CASSYTLATNTGELFF.

CDR3 amino acids: CASSPHTGGGYSNQPQHF. For the CDR3, the DNA is TGTGCCAGCAGCCCGCATACAGGGGGCGGCTATAGCAATCAGCCCCAGCATTTT. The rearrangement uses TRBV7-3 and TRBJ1-5, with 9 bases that match TRBD1. CDR3 size: 18 residues. V shed 5 bases, J shed 0 bases, and the junction held 11 bases outside the gene matches. Per germline, CDR1 SGHTA and CDR2 FQGTGA.

The CDR3 protein is CATGLAGAREQFF. The DNA for the CDR3 is TGTGCCACCGGACTAGCGGGAGCTCGTGAGCAGTTCTTC. The chain joins TRBV27 to TRBJ2-1, with 13 bases identical to TRBD2. The CDR3 covers 13 residues. Trimming took 10 bases from V and 9 from J; bases not matched to a gene: 6. Germline loops: CDR1 MNHEY, CDR2 SMNVEV (reference sequence).

The chain joins TRBV5-4 to TRBJ2-5; 9 nucleotides line up with TRBD2. The V and J ends lost 0 bases and 4 bases, in that order; junction bases with no gene match: 13. Germline CDR1 SGHNT, CDR2 YYREEE (reference sequence). There are 18 residues in the CDR3. The CDR3 loop reads CASSLGGLAGQRGETQYF. The CDR3 region has the DNA TGTGCCAGCAGCTTGGGGGGTCTAGCGGGACAGAGGGGAGAGACCCAGTACTTC.

J is TRBJ1-2 and V is TRBV11-2; 8 positions match TRBD1. V gave up 5 bases and J gave up 8 bases; unmatched junction bases: 10. CDR3 length: 14 residues. Germline V gene sequence: CDR1 SGHAT, CDR2 FQNNGV. This CDR3 is CASSPSTGARGYTF. The CDR3 nucleotides read TGTGCCAGCAGCCCTTCGACAGGGGCGCGGGGCTACACCTTC.

This chain joins TRBV4-2 and TRBJ2-7; D is unclear. The CDR3 length is 14 residues. V was pared by 0 bases and J by 1 base, with 7 bases between. Germline-derived CDR1 and CDR2 are LGHNA and YNFKEQ. The CDR3: CASSQEWRSYEQYF. CDR3 coding DNA: TGTGCCAGCAGCCAAGAGTGGCGGTCCTACGAGCAGTACTTC.

The gene calls are TRBV30 and TRBJ1-5, with TRBD1 as a possible D gene (6 bases). Germline assignment: CDR1 GTSNPN and CDR2 SVGIG (reference sequence). CDR3 length equals 13 residues. V gave up 4 bases and J gave up 3 bases, with 10 bases separating them. The CDR3 nucleotides read TGTGCCTGGACTGGGGGCTACAATCAGCCCCAGCATTTT. Translated: CAWTGGYNQPQHF. Based on the CDR3 plus reference TRBV30 and TRBJ1-5, the full variable domain is SQTIHQWPATLVQPVGSPLSLECTVEGTSNPNLYWYRQAAGRGLQLLFYSVGIGQISSEVPQNLSASRPQDRQFILSSKKLLLSDSGFYLCAWTGGYNQPQHFGDGTRLSIL.

The chain uses TRBV5-6 and TRBJ1-1, with TRBD1 matching over 7 bases. V was clipped by 4 bases and J by 3 bases; unmatched bases: 9. From germline, CDR1 is SGHDT and CDR2 YYEEEE. This CDR3 contains 15 residues. The CDR3 sequence is CASSPPGQTYTEAFF. The CDR3 DNA follows: TGTGCCAGCAGCCCCCCGGGACAGACCTACACTGAAGCTTTCTTT.

The chain couples TRBV4-2 to TRBJ1-2, with TRBD1 identical over 7 bases. Germline V lookup: CDR1 LGHNA, CDR2 YNFKEQ. V lost 5 bases, J lost 6 bases, and 9 bases stayed unmatched. CDR3 size: 14 residues. CDR3 sequence: CASSLRQGWDGYTF. The CDR3 region has the DNA TGTGCCAGCAGCTTGAGACAGGGTTGGGATGGCTACACCTTC.

The rearrangement uses TRBV6-1 and TRBJ2-3; 8 bases agree with TRBD2. Germline V lookup: CDR1 MNHNS, CDR2 SASEGT. The CDR3 contains 14 residues. V gave up 10 bases and J gave up 2 bases; unmatched junction bases: 8. The CDR3 nucleotides read TGTGCCACCTCGGTAGCGGGGTACACAGATACGCAGTATTTT. Amino acid sequence: CATSVAGYTDTQYF.

The chain employs TRBV6-5 and TRBJ2-1; 16 bases are a match to TRBD2. This CDR3 is 14 amino acids long. The junction had 1 base not matched to a gene; V was cut back by 6 bases and J by 8 bases. Germline V gives CDR1 MNHEY, CDR2 SVGAGI. In nucleotides, the CDR3 is TGTGCCAGCAGGGGGACTAGCGGGAGGGATGAGCAGTTCTTC. This codes for CASRGTSGRDEQFF.

The chain joins TRBV7-6 to TRBJ2-1, with TRBD1 identical over 11 bases. The germline V gene encodes CDR1 SGHVS and CDR2 FNYEAQ. The CDR3 totals 17 residues. Losses at the gene ends were 5 bases for V and 4 bases for J; bases not matched to a gene: 10. CDR3 DNA: TGTGCCAGCAGCCAAGCTCCGGGACAGGGGGGATACAATGAGCAGTTCTTC. This codes for CASSQAPGQGGYNEQFF.